This is a list of T cell receptor beta chains from one sample in a study of cytomegalovirus exposure and HLA in healthy donors. Assay used: immunoSEQ multiplex PCR; TCRdb lists only in-frame clones, some missing. The table shows 200,000 to 250,000 clones, with about 87% occurring only once. Sample: PBMCs. The origin of the receptors is a man between 18 and 29 years old in good health and CMV-seronegative. CDR3s include the opening cysteine and the closing phenylalanine or tryptophan. Each record gives: CDR3 DNA, CDR3 protein, V gene, D gene, clone size, J gene. D genes are given only for firm matches. The size of a clone is reported for some rows only, either as once, few or many, or as a class for expanded clones.

DNA: TGTGCCACCAGCAGACACTCGGCGGGAGCCTACTCCGAGACCCAGTACTTC; CDR3: CATSRHSAGAYSETQYF; V: TRBV15; D: TRBD2; size: -; J: TRBJ2-5
DNA: TGTGCCAGCAGTTATAGTTTCTCCTCTGGAAACACCATATATTTT; CDR3: CASSYSFSSGNTIYF; V: TRBV6-6; D: -; size: -; J: TRBJ1-3
DNA: TGTGCCAGCACGGGGACTTATACCAATGAGCAGTTCTTC; CDR3: CASTGTYTNEQFF; V: TRBV27; D: -; size: -; J: TRBJ2-1
DNA: TGTGCCAGCAGCTTTTCACAGGGGGGCGAGCAGTACTTC; CDR3: CASSFSQGGEQYF; V: TRBV7-2; D: TRBD1; size: -; J: TRBJ2-7
DNA: TGCAGCGTTGGGGGGACAGGGGAAAATTCCTACAATGAGCAGTTCTTC; CDR3: CSVGGTGENSYNEQFF; V: TRBV29-1; D: TRBD1; size: -; J: TRBJ2-1
DNA: TGTGCCAGCGCCAGTCCGTCCGAGCAGTACTTC; CDR3: CASASPSEQYF; V: TRBV18; D: -; size: -; J: TRBJ2-7
DNA: TGTGCCAGCAGTCTCCAGGGGGCCAATCAGCCCCAGCATTTT; CDR3: CASSLQGANQPQHF; V: TRBV27; D: TRBD1; size: -; J: TRBJ1-5
DNA: TGTGCCAGCAGTCTCGTCACCGGGGAGCTGTTTTTT; CDR3: CASSLVTGELFF; V: TRBV27; D: -; size: -; J: TRBJ2-2
DNA: TGCGCCAGCAGCGCCGGACAAAGCTATGGCTACACCTTC; CDR3: CASSAGQSYGYTF; V: TRBV10-1; D: -; size: -; J: TRBJ1-2
DNA: TGTGCCAGCAGTTTTTGGGGGGGTTCAAGAGATACGCAGTATTTT; CDR3: CASSFWGGSRDTQYF; V: TRBV28; D: TRBD2; size: -; J: TRBJ2-3
DNA: TGTGCCAGCAGCTTAACTCCTAGCGGGGCCAATGAGCAGTTCTTC; CDR3: CASSLTPSGANEQFF; V: TRBV7-3; D: TRBD2; size: -; J: TRBJ2-1
DNA: TGTGCCAGCAGCCCGAGCTTAGCGGGAGTCTACGAGCAGTACTTC; CDR3: CASSPSLAGVYEQYF; V: TRBV11-2; D: TRBD2; size: -; J: TRBJ2-7
DNA: TGCAGCGTTGAGTTCTCCTGGGGCCAGCCCCAGCATTTT; CDR3: CSVEFSWGQPQHF; V: TRBV29-1; D: -; size: -; J: TRBJ1-5
DNA: TGTGCCAGCAGCCCACGACTAGCGGGAGTGGGGGAGCAGTACTTC; CDR3: CASSPRLAGVGEQYF; V: TRBV7-3; D: TRBD2; size: -; J: TRBJ2-7
DNA: TGTGCCAGCAACACCCAGGGGGATTCACCCCTCCACTTT; CDR3: CASNTQGDSPLHF; V: TRBV9; D: TRBD1; size: -; J: TRBJ1-6
DNA: TGTGCCAGCAGCTTATCTAGGGGTGAGCAGTACTTC; CDR3: CASSLSRGEQYF; V: TRBV7-2; D: -; size: -; J: TRBJ2-7
DNA: TGCGCCAGCAGCCAAGATGGCCGGGAGGTCACCGGGGAGCTGTTTTTT; CDR3: CASSQDGREVTGELFF; V: TRBV4-3; D: TRBD2; size: -; J: TRBJ2-2
DNA: TGTGCCAGCAGTTTACTACAGGGGGCCTACAATGAGCAGTTCTTC; CDR3: CASSLLQGAYNEQFF; V: TRBV27; D: TRBD1; size: once; J: TRBJ2-1
DNA: TGTGCCAGCAGCTTAGCGAGGCTCTACAATGAGCAGTTCTTC; CDR3: CASSLARLYNEQFF; V: TRBV7-8; D: -; size: -; J: TRBJ2-1
DNA: TGCGCCAGCAGCTTGGCGGGGGGGCACAATGAGCAGTTCTTC; CDR3: CASSLAGGHNEQFF; V: TRBV5-1; D: TRBD2; size: -; J: TRBJ2-1
DNA: TGTGCCAGCAGCCCCGATCTAGGACTTTACGAGCAGTACTTC; CDR3: CASSPDLGLYEQYF; V: TRBV7-9; D: -; size: -; J: TRBJ2-7
DNA: TGTGCCAGCAGCCGCAGCGGGACGTACATTCAGTACTTC; CDR3: CASSRSGTYIQYF; V: TRBV7-9; D: TRBD2; size: -; J: TRBJ2-4
DNA: TGCGCCAGCAGCCATAGAGTAGCGGGGGGGCCGGGGGATGAGCAGTTCTTC; CDR3: CASSHRVAGGPGDEQFF; V: TRBV4-3; D: TRBD2; size: -; J: TRBJ2-1